The 9 T cell receptor beta chains below all came from one sample that was sequenced in a study of identifying expanded T cells in peripheral blood. The data were produced by immunoSEQ multiplex PCR, yet TCRdb's version contains in-frame clones alone and is incomplete. The sample carries 95,000 to 100,000 clones, roughly 85% recorded once. The sample was blood. These TCRs come from a person between 18 and 75 years old in good health.

The chain carries TRBV11-3 and TRBJ2-1; D may be TRBD2 (5 bases). Trimming took 3 bases from V and 10 from J, leaving 13 bases between them. The CDR3 contains 13 residues. The germline V gene has CDR1 SGHNT and CDR2 YENEEA. The CDR3 loop reads CASSFYHGGEQFF. DNA for the CDR3: TGTGCCAGCAGCTTCTACCACGGCGGGGAGCAGTTCTTC.

In nucleotides, the CDR3 is TGTGCCAGCGCGCTGGTTGACCCCAGGGAGCAGTACTTC. It yields the protein CASALVDPREQYF. The V gene is TRBV7-9, the J gene TRBJ2-7, with D unclear. CDR1 is SEHNR, CDR2 FQNEAQ, per germline (reference sequence). The CDR3 extends over 13 amino acids. V was cut by 8 bases and J by 7 bases, with 18 bases left in between.

This sequence joins TRBV29-1 and TRBJ1-2; tentatively, D is TRBD1 (6 bases). Germline assignment: CDR1 SQVTM and CDR2 ANQGSEA. The CDR3 has 12 amino acids. V lost 6 bases, J lost 3 bases, and 11 bases lay in between. CDR3 loop: CSVVRTDYGYTF. DNA of the CDR3: TGCAGCGTAGTACGGACAGACTATGGCTACACCTTC.

This chain's CDR3 is CASSDRGLKEQYF. The CDR3 DNA reads as TGTGCCAGCAGCGACAGGGGGCTAAAAGAGCAGTACTTC. V and J are TRBV6-5 and TRBJ2-7; 10 nucleotides agree with TRBD1. This CDR3 contains 13 residues. The germline V gene has CDR1 MNHEY and CDR2 SVGAGI. V lost 6 bases and J lost 7; bases outside the gene matches: 6.

The count of this clone is one. The rearrangement uses TRBV6-1 and TRBJ1-2; D not certain. The germline V and J ends were trimmed by 6 bases and 2 bases, with 13 bases remaining between them. The V gene's germline CDR1 is MNHNS and CDR2 SASEGT. The length of the CDR3 is 14 residues. For the CDR3, the DNA is TGTGCCAGCAGCCCGGAACACCCAAACTATGGCTACACCTTC. Translated, it gives CASSPEHPNYGYTF.

This chain links TRBV10-2 with TRBJ2-7; D might be TRBD2 (5 bases). The CDR3 has 13 residues. V lost 4 bases, J lost 2 bases, and 9 bases lay in between. Germline V lookup: CDR1 WSHSY, CDR2 SAAADI. CDR3 nucleotides: TGCGCCAGCAGTGCCGGGGTAACCTACGAGCAGTACTTC. This sequence encodes CASSAGVTYEQYF.

This chain uses TRBV11-3 with TRBJ2-7; perhaps TRBD1 as D (5 bases). The CDR3 is 13 residues long. Deletions cut 2 bases from V and 3 bases from J, with 8 bases between. Germline CDR1 SGHNT, CDR2 YENEEA. The CDR3 sequence is CASSLRQGYEQYF. DNA for the CDR3: TGTGCCAGCAGCTTACGGCAGGGCTACGAGCAGTACTTC.

The rearrangement uses TRBV7-8 and TRBJ1-1, with TRBD1 identical over 7 bases. Trimming cost V 8 bases and J 5 bases; bases outside gene matches: 8. Germline CDR1 SGHVS, CDR2 FQNEAQ. The CDR3 totals 13 residues. The CDR3 sequence is CASSRQGTTEAFF. In nucleotides, the CDR3 is TGTGCCAGCTCTCGACAGGGCACGACTGAAGCTTTCTTT.

Here the CDR3 DNA reads TGTGCCAGCAGCGAACCAGGGCCAAGGGCCCAGCATTTT. Its protein is CASSEPGPRAQHF. The chain uses TRBV6-6 and TRBJ1-5; the D gene is possibly TRBD1 (5 bases). The V end was cut by 6 bases, the J end by 11 bases, with 17 bases between. Germline assignment: CDR1 MNHNY and CDR2 SVGAGI (reference sequence). CDR3 length equals 13 residues.